These 20 T cell receptor beta chains were all obtained from the same sample, sequenced in a study of metastatic and nonmetastatic thyroid tumors. There were no patients who had received any treatment before thyroid surgery. Through MiXCR, TCRdb re-clonotyped the PCR reads. Seen here are about 39,000 clones, about an eighth observed once, and the top ten hold 8.5% to 10%. The sample consisted of blood. The receptor source for this set is a male donor with papillary thyroid cancer or a benign thyroid nodule (not recorded which). Some clones in this sample may be carry-over from other donors' samples.

As for this clone: It may be a read error: a sequence one base away is much more abundant. The rearrangement joins TRBV9 to TRBJ2-3; D is uncertain. The CDR3 consists of 15 residues. Germline V gene data show CDR1 as SGDLS and CDR2 as YYNGEE. V lost 3 bases, J lost 6 bases, and 17 bases lay in between. The CDR3 loop is CASSAKAVGPDTQYF. The CDR3, as DNA: TGTGCCAGCAGCGCGAAGGCGGTAGGACCGGATACGCAGTATTTT.

This clone was recorded at least ten times. The chain couples TRBV7-2 to TRBJ1-1, with a tentative D call TRBD1 (5 bases). V lost 5 bases and J 1 base, leaving 11 bases between the germline ends. Germline loops: CDR1 SGHTA, CDR2 FQGNSA. The CDR3 length is 14 residues. Here the CDR3 DNA reads TGTGCCAGCAGCCCAGGACACCAGAACACTGAAGCTTTCTTT. Translated, it gives CASSPGHQNTEAFF.

This clone was found many times. This chain joins TRBV28 and TRBJ1-4; TRBD1 matches at 9 bases. After removal of 6 bases from V and 13 bases from J, the junction contained 15 bases not matched to a gene. Germline values: CDR1 MDHEN, CDR2 SYDVKM. This CDR3 is 15 amino acids long. The CDR3 nucleotides are TGTGCCAGCAGCTCCCCGGGACAGGGAGGTTGGAGACTGTTTTTT. Its translation: CASSSPGQGGWRLFF.

The chain is built from TRBV5-6 and TRBJ1-1; D is ambiguous. This CDR3 has 12 residues. V was shortened by 4 bases and J by 8 bases, with 12 bases between the two germline ends. Germline V gives CDR1 SGHDT, CDR2 YYEEEE. The CDR3 sequence: CASSRRSREAFF. As DNA, the CDR3 is TGTGCCAGCAGCAGGCGTTCGCGAGAAGCTTTCTTT.

This clone has a count of ten or more. It may be a read error: a sequence one base away is much more abundant. Other DNA sequences in this sample translate to the same CDR3. The chain joins TRBV6-1 to TRBJ1-2; no firm D call. Trimming pared 6 bases from V and 8 bases from J, leaving 13 bases between. CDR1 is MNHNS, CDR2 SASEGT, per germline. The CDR3 runs to 12 residues. The DNA for the CDR3 is TGTGCCAGCAGCGACTTCAATCACGGCTACACCTTC. Its protein product is CASSDFNHGYTF.

There are a few counts of this clone. The chain joins TRBV6-1 to TRBJ2-3; possibly TRBD2 for D (6 bases). Germline CDR1 MNHNS, CDR2 SASEGT. V was clipped by 7 bases and J by 5 bases, with 19 bases between them. The CDR3 contains 15 residues. The CDR3 DNA sequence: TGTGCCAGCACCCGAGTGGGATCGCGGGGAGATACGCAGTATTTT. Translating it yields CASTRVGSRGDTQYF.

The rearrangement uses TRBV30 and TRBJ1-5, with D tentatively TRBD1 (6 bases). Trimming took off 1 base at V and 4 bases at J, with 11 bases between the two ends. The germline V gene encodes CDR1 GTSNPN and CDR2 SVGIG (reference sequence). The CDR3 covers 14 residues. The CDR3 spells CAWSEGQPNQPQHF. The CDR3 DNA follows: TGTGCCTGGAGTGAAGGACAGCCTAATCAGCCCCAGCATTTT.

This clone was counted only a few times. A much larger clone lies one base from this, so it may be a read error. This chain links TRBV28 with TRBJ2-5; 8 bases line up with TRBD1. CDR1 is MDHEN, CDR2 SYDVKM, per germline. The CDR3 is 16 residues long. CDR3 loop: CASSLGTGLLQETRCF. DNA for the CDR3: TGTGCCAGCAGTTTAGGGACAGGCCTTCTCCAAGAGACCCGGTGCTTC.

This clone qualifies as medium-sized (0.01 to 0.1%). The genes are TRBV28 and TRBJ2-7, with 10 positions matching TRBD1. CDR1 and CDR2 (germline): MDHEN, SYDVKM. CDR3 length: 13 amino acids. Losses at the gene ends were 8 bases for V and 3 bases for J; bases not matched to a gene: 4. The CDR3 bases are TGTGCCAGCTCGACAGGGGGCGTCTACGAGCAGTACTTC. It codes for CASSTGGVYEQYF.

This clone occurred many times. V usage is TRBV5-4 and J usage is TRBJ2-5, with TRBD1 identical over 7 bases. This CDR3 region has 14 residues. Germline V gives CDR1 SGHNT, CDR2 YYREEE (reference sequence). The J segment lost 5 bases and the V segment lost 3 bases, leaving 7 bases of the junction unmatched. The CDR3 region has the DNA TGTGCCAGCAGCTCGACAGGGTCGGGGGAGACCCAGTACTTC. As protein: CASSSTGSGETQYF.

This clone appeared many times. The V gene is TRBV7-2, the J gene TRBJ1-5; weak D call: TRBD1 (5 bases). Germline loops: CDR1 SGHTA, CDR2 FQGNSA. The CDR3 runs to 13 residues. V gave up 5 bases and J gave up 3 bases, with 8 bases separating them. Here the CDR3 DNA reads TGTGCCAGCAGCCCCGGGGCCAATCAGCCCCAGCATTTT. Translating gives CASSPGANQPQHF.

This clone was counted many times. Other DNA sequences in this sample translate to the same CDR3. V usage is TRBV20-1 and J usage is TRBJ1-5; D remains unclear. Germline CDR1 is DFQATT and CDR2 is SNEGSKA (reference sequence). The CDR3 totals 14 residues. V gave up 6 bases and J gave up 3 bases, with 15 bases separating them. The CDR3 nucleotides are TGCAGTGCCCGAGACGCTAGCCTCAATCAGCCCCAGCATTTT. This translates into CSARDASLNQPQHF.

In this sample, this clone turned up many times. The gene calls are TRBV4-3 and TRBJ2-2, with TRBD1 identical over 10 bases. This CDR3 has 15 residues. CDR1 is LGHNA and CDR2 is YSLEER in the germline V gene. With 4 bases clipped from V and 5 bases from J, the junction kept 4 bases outside the gene matches. The CDR3 nucleotides read TGCGCCAGCAGCCGAAGGACAGGGGGAACCGGGGAGCTGTTTTTT. Translated: CASSRRTGGTGELFF.

In this sample, this clone turned up many times. The V call is TRBV2, the J call TRBJ1-2; a possible D gene is TRBD1 (6 bases). With 5 bases removed from V and 7 bases from J, the gap between germline ends came to 14 bases. The length of the CDR3 is 13 residues. Per germline, CDR1 SNHLY and CDR2 FYNNEI. CDR3: CASSTGPRGGYTF. As DNA, the CDR3 is TGTGCCAGCAGTACAGGGCCTAGAGGTGGCTACACCTTC.

The sample holds one count of this clone. Compared with germline, one end of the junction differs, possibly owing to a read error. The rearrangement joins TRBV20-1 to TRBJ2-6; a weak D match, TRBD2 (6 bases). The germline CDR1 and CDR2 sequences are DFQATT and SNEGSKA (reference sequence). CDR3 length: 14 amino acids. This CDR3 reads CSARGGTVANVMTF. In DNA, the CDR3 is TGCAGTGCTAGAGGGGGGACTGTGGCCAACGTCATGACTTTC.

For this clone: Possible read error: a much larger clone is one base away. The chain joins TRBV30 to TRBJ2-5; 11 nucleotides align to TRBD1. The CDR3 runs to 15 residues. Germline lookup yields CDR1 GTSNPN and CDR2 SVGIG (reference sequence). The V gene end was trimmed by 6 bases and the J gene end by 2 bases; junction bases not matched to a gene: 8. CDR3 DNA sequence: TGTGCCTGTAAAAGGACAGGGGGCATACAAGAGACCCAGTACTTC. Its translation is CACKRTGGIQETQYF.

The V gene is TRBV11-2, the J gene TRBJ2-7, with no clear D. V was trimmed by 4 bases and J by 4 bases, leaving 17 bases between them. Germline V gene data show CDR1 as SGHAT and CDR2 as FQNNGV. The CDR3 spans 15 residues. The CDR3 nucleotides are TGTGCCAGCAGCTCCCTTACTGTCCGCTGGTACGAGCAGTACTTC. The encoded protein is CASSSLTVRWYEQYF. Supplemented by reference TRBV11-2 and TRBJ2-7, the full variable domain reads EAGVAQSPRYKIIEKRQSVAFWCNPISGHATLYWYQQILGQGPKLLIQFQNNGVVDDSQLPKDRFSAERLKGVDSTLKIQPAKLEDSAVYLCASSSLTVRWYEQYFGPGTRLTVT.

This rearrangement joins TRBV3-1 to TRBJ2-5; 7 positions agree with TRBD2. Germline V gene lookup returns CDR1 LGHDT and CDR2 YNNKEL (reference sequence). V dropped 0 bases and J dropped 4; count of bases not matched to a gene: 5. The CDR3 has 15 residues. CDR3 in amino acids: CASSQDGTTGETQYF. The CDR3 bases are TGTGCCAGCAGCCAAGACGGGACTACCGGAGAGACCCAGTACTTC.

J is TRBJ1-5 and V is TRBV28, with D perhaps matching TRBD1 (5 bases). Trimming removed 3 bases from V and 3 bases from J, with 24 bases in between. CDR1 and CDR2 from the germline V gene are MDHEN and SYDVKM. This CDR3 spans 19 amino acids. The CDR3 bases are TGTGCCAGCAGTTTCGGCCGCGCATCGTTCAGGGTCATCAATCAGCCCCAGCATTTT. Its protein is CASSFGRASFRVINQPQHF.

This clone was seen at least ten times. The genes are TRBV3-1 and TRBJ1-2; TRBD1 is a possible D gene (5 bases). Germline lookup yields CDR1 LGHDT and CDR2 YNNKEL (reference sequence). The CDR3 is 15 residues long. Trimming removed 5 bases at V and 2 bases at J, with 15 bases between. The CDR3 coding sequence is TGTGCCAGCAGCGAGGGACGGAGGGCCAACTATGGCTACACCTTC. This gives the protein CASSEGRRANYGYTF.